These 24 T cell receptor beta chains share one sample of origin, sequenced in a study of T cells in women clearing cervical HPV infection. Produced via immunoSEQ multiplex PCR; TCRdb's table is partial and in-frame only. The clone table shows approximately 52,000 clones, with the ten largest holding around 1.5%. The source material was blood buffy coat. These receptors originate from a woman between 18 and 69 years old with a cervical HPV16 infection that either progressed to CIN3+ or cleared (not recorded which).

A remark on this clone: Read sequence stops 3 residues before the CDR3 end, and the germline J gene provides the missing end. The sample has other DNA sequences that encode this CDR3 too. This chain links TRBV5-1 with TRBJ1-4, with a weak D call TRBD1 (6 bases). CDR3 size: 14 residues. Trimming took off 0 bases at V and 5 bases at J, with 8 bases between the two ends. Germline CDR1 and CDR2: SGHRS and YFSETQ. CDR3 sequence reads: CASSLAQGNEKLFF. The sequenced CDR3 bases are TGCGCCAGCAGCTTGGCACAGGGCAATGAAAAA.

Regarding this clone: The DNA ends 3 residues before the CDR3 does, and the rest of the CDR3 is filled in from the germline J gene. Other nucleotide sequences in the sample specify the same CDR3. J is TRBJ1-1 and V is TRBV2, with TRBD1 matching over 7 bases. The germline V gene encodes CDR1 SNHLY and CDR2 FYNNEI. The J segment lost 0 bases and the V segment lost 8 bases, leaving 9 bases of the junction unmatched. The CDR3 is 15 residues long. CDR3 sequence reads: CASLRQGDLNTEAFF. The CDR3 bases that were read are TGTGCCAGCCTCAGACAGGGAGATTTGAACACTGAA.

Points on this clone: The read ends 3 residues before the CDR3 terminus; that terminus is restored from the germline J gene. The chain has TRBV20-1 and TRBJ2-1, with 12 positions matching TRBD2. The CDR3 totals 16 residues. V shed 0 bases, J shed 7 bases, and the junction held 7 bases outside the gene matches. Germline CDR1 reads DFQATT; CDR2 reads SNEGSKA (reference sequence). The sequenced CDR3 bases are TGCAGTGCTAGAGATCTGTGGCTAGCGGGAGGGAATGAG. Its translation: CSARDLWLAGGNE. The whole CDR3 reads CSARDLWLAGGNEQFF.

Of note for this clone: The read ends 3 residues early relative to the CDR3; the germline J gene fills the gap. The rearrangement joins TRBV4-1 to TRBJ2-1, with D tentatively TRBD2 (7 bases). The CDR3 is made up of 15 amino acids. With 1 base removed from V and 7 bases from J, the gap between germline ends came to 14 bases. CDR1 is MGHRA and CDR2 is YSYEKL in the germline V gene. CDR3 DNA, as far as it was read: TGCGCCAGCAGCCAAGGCAGTGGGAGGGGGAATGAG. Protein: CASSQGSGRGNE. The entire CDR3 is CASSQGSGRGNEQFF.

This chain's CDR3 is CASSFRETQYF. The DNA read from the CDR3 is TGTGCCAGCAGTTTTCGGGAGACC. The V and J genes are TRBV12-3 or TRBV12-4 and TRBJ2-5; D is undetermined. Read sequence stops 3 residues before the CDR3 end, and the germline J gene provides the missing end. There are 11 residues in the CDR3. Trimming shortened V by 3 bases and J by 5 bases, and 4 bases separated the two germline ends.

Turning to this clone: With the read ending 3 residues before the CDR3 end, the germline J gene is used to fill in that end. The rearrangement joins TRBV2 to TRBJ1-1, with TRBD1 as a possible D gene (6 bases). The CDR3 spans 11 residues. CDR1 SNHLY and CDR2 FYNNEI come from the germline V gene. The CDR3 DNA, read in part, is TGTGCCAGCAGTGGGACAGTAAAC. Protein sequence: CASSGTVN. The entire CDR3 sequence reads CASSGTVNAFF.

In regard to this clone: The CDR3 end falls 3 residues outside the read, so it is completed with the germline J gene. The V and J genes are TRBV2 and TRBJ2-5; 8 bases map to TRBD1. V shed 7 bases, J shed 5 bases, and the junction held 12 bases outside the gene matches. The CDR3 has 15 amino acids. Germline values: CDR1 SNHLY, CDR2 FYNNEI. The CDR3 loop reads CASNRDRGPAETQYF. The CDR3 bases that were read are TGTGCCAGCAATCGTGACAGGGGCCCGGCGGAGACC.

The CDR3 DNA, read in part, is TGTGCCAGCAGCTCCCTCCGGGACAGGGGTCCCTACGAG. This codes for CASSSLRDRGPYE. The full CDR3 sequence reads CASSSLRDRGPYEQYF. The chain employs TRBV5-4 and TRBJ2-7, with TRBD1 identical over 10 bases. The sequenced fragment ends 3 residues before the CDR3 boundary, so the rest is inferred from the germline J gene. CDR3 length equals 16 residues. Germline values: CDR1 SGHNT, CDR2 YYREEE (reference sequence). The trim removed 3 bases at V and 2 bases at J, leaving 8 bases unmatched.

A remark on this clone: With the read ending 3 residues before the CDR3 end, the germline J gene is used to fill in that end. The gene calls are TRBV7-6 and TRBJ2-5; 8 positions agree with TRBD2. With V trimmed by 3 bases and J by 0 bases, 3 bases remained unmatched. CDR1 is SGHVS and CDR2 is FNYEAQ in the germline V gene. CDR3 size: 15 residues. CDR3 region: CASSFGGGYQETQYF. CDR3 bases read: TGTGCCAGCAGCTTTGGCGGGGGGTACCAAGAGACC.

The CDR3 region is CASKKGTEGLYEQYF. The CDR3 bases that were read are TGTGCCAGCAAAAAAGGGACAGAGGGACTCTACGAG. The V gene is TRBV2, the J gene TRBJ2-7; TRBD1 might be the D (7 bases). The DNA ends 3 residues before the CDR3 does, and the rest of the CDR3 is filled in from the germline J gene. This CDR3 has 15 amino acids. The ends were cut back, 7 bases at V and 3 bases at J, with 19 bases in the middle. Per germline, CDR1 SNHLY and CDR2 FYNNEI.

Note on this clone: The CDR3 goes on 3 residues after the read ends, and that part is filled in from the germline J gene. The rearrangement links TRBV19 to TRBJ1-1; the match to TRBD1 covers 12 bases. This CDR3 has 15 amino acids. After removal of 4 bases from V and 7 bases from J, the junction contained 7 bases not matched to a gene. CDR1 and CDR2 from the germline V gene are LNHDA and SQIVND (reference sequence). The sequenced part of the CDR3 DNA is TGTGCCAGTAGTACGGGGGACAGGGGGCTGGTTGAA. Protein: CASSTGDRGLVE. The complete CDR3 protein is CASSTGDRGLVEAFF.

In the case of this clone: The read ends 3 residues shy of where the CDR3 ends; the end is completed using the germline J gene. The genes are TRBV29-1 and TRBJ2-7; maybe TRBD1 (6 bases). Germline V lookup: CDR1 SQVTM, CDR2 ANQGSEA. The germline V and J ends were trimmed by 5 bases and 5 bases, with 16 bases remaining between them. The CDR3 covers 13 residues. This chain's CDR3 is CSVLQGPGHEQYF. Incomplete CDR3 DNA: TGCAGCGTTTTACAGGGTCCGGGCCACGAG.

A remark on this clone: The CDR3 goes on 3 residues after the read ends, and that part is filled in from the germline J gene. The J gene is TRBJ2-1, the V gene TRBV28; 7 bases match TRBD2. The CDR3 contains 16 residues. Germline lookup yields CDR1 MDHEN and CDR2 SYDVKM. V was pared by 2 bases and J by 1 base, with 5 bases of the junction left unmatched. The CDR3 DNA, read in part, is TGTGCCAGCAGTTTACAACCCGGGGGGTCCTACAATGAG. It yields the protein CASSLQPGGSYNE. The full CDR3 sequence reads CASSLQPGGSYNEQFF.

The CDR3 region is CASTRSGSGANVLTF. Partial CDR3 DNA: TGTGCCAGTACCCGCTCCGGCTCTGGGGCCAACGTC. The gene calls are TRBV19 and TRBJ2-6; D not resolved. The read terminates 3 residues before the CDR3 end, so the remaining end is supplied by the germline J gene. The CDR3 contains 15 residues. Germline lookup yields CDR1 LNHDA and CDR2 SQIVND (reference sequence). The V gene lost 7 bases and the J gene lost 0 bases, with 10 bases spanning the gap.

CDR3 in amino acids: CATSSRDRGEKLFF. The sequenced CDR3 bases are TGTGCCACCAGCTCCCGGGACAGGGGTGAAAAA. V is TRBV15 and J is TRBJ1-4; TRBD1 matches 10 bases. The read ends 3 residues shy of where the CDR3 ends; the end is completed using the germline J gene. With 5 bases clipped from V and 7 bases from J, the junction kept 4 bases outside the gene matches. Germline CDR1 reads LNHNV; CDR2 reads YYDKDF (reference sequence). The CDR3 loop spans 14 amino acids.

Worth noting for this clone: Coverage ceases 3 residues before the CDR3 finishes, and the germline J gene fills in the end. This rearrangement joins TRBV11-1 to TRBJ1-1; 7 bases agree with TRBD1. CDR1 SGHAT and CDR2 FQDESV come from the germline V gene (reference sequence). The CDR3 runs to 15 residues. Germline trimming cut 5 bases from V and 2 bases from J; bases unmatched to any gene: 8. The CDR3 is CASSPGQAINTEAFF. Incomplete CDR3 DNA: TGTGCCAGCAGCCCCGGACAGGCGATTAACACTGAA.

Details on this clone: The observed sequence ends 3 residues before the CDR3 terminus, with the missing tail filled in from the germline J gene. This same CDR3 is encoded by further DNA sequences in the sample. The rearrangement links TRBV18 to TRBJ2-1, with TRBD1 matching over 8 bases. J lost 6 bases, V lost 3 bases, and 4 bases had no gene match. The CDR3 length is 14 residues. Per the germline V gene, CDR1 is KGHSH and CDR2 is LQKENI. CDR3: CASSPTDRVNEQFF. The DNA read from the CDR3 is TGTGCCAGCTCACCCACGGACAGGGTCAATGAG. Filled out from reference TRBV18 and TRBJ2-1, the complete variable domain reads NAGVMQNPRHLVRRRGQEARLRCSPMKGHSHVYWYRQLPEEGLKFMVYLQKENIIDESGMPKERFSAEFPKEGPSILRIQQVVRGDSAAYFCASSPTDRVNEQFFGPGTRLTVL.

CDR3 in amino acids: CASSFGIATGELFF. The sequenced part of the CDR3 DNA is TGTGCCAGCAGCTTTGGCATTGCAACCGGGGAG. This chain links TRBV7-8 with TRBJ2-2; D ambiguous. The read terminates 3 residues ahead of where the CDR3 ends, so the germline J gene completes it. CDR3 length: 14 amino acids. V was clipped by 3 bases and J by 5 bases, with 10 bases between them. Germline V lookup: CDR1 SGHVS, CDR2 FQNEAQ.

On this clone itself: The CDR3 extends 3 residues past the end of the read, so its final part is completed from the germline J gene. The chain has TRBV7-2 and TRBJ1-3; D perhaps matches TRBD1 (6 bases). There are 13 residues in the CDR3. V dropped 4 bases and J dropped 4 bases, with 8 bases sitting between them. Germline V lookup: CDR1 SGHTA, CDR2 FQGNSA. CDR3 amino acids: CASSWTAGNTIYF. CDR3 DNA, as far as it was read: TGTGCCAGCAGCTGGACAGCCGGAAACACC.

By frequency, this clone is medium-sized. The observed sequence ends 3 residues before the CDR3 terminus, with the missing tail filled in from the germline J gene. The rearrangement uses TRBV30 and TRBJ2-1, with TRBD2 identical over 13 bases. CDR1 and CDR2 from the germline V gene are GTSNPN and SVGIG (reference sequence). The CDR3 contains 17 residues. V trimming: 1 base; J trimming: 4 bases; junction bases outside the gene matches: 7. The CDR3 DNA, read in part, is TGTGCCTGGAGTGCCGCCAAACTAGCGGGAGGGTACAATGAG. This sequence encodes CAWSAAKLAGGYNE. The CDR3 in full is CAWSAAKLAGGYNEQFF.

Note on this clone: The read is 3 residues too short to cover the CDR3 end, so that end is filled in from the germline J gene. The chain recombines TRBV2 with TRBJ2-7, with 7 bases lining up with TRBD2. The CDR3 has 15 residues. With V trimmed by 7 bases and J by 0 bases, 9 bases remained unmatched. Germline V gene data show CDR1 as SNHLY and CDR2 as FYNNEI. CDR3 protein: CASTRAGDPSYEQYF. Partial CDR3 DNA: TGTGCCAGCACCCGTGCGGGGGATCCCTCCTACGAG.

About this clone itself: The observed sequence ends 3 residues before the CDR3 terminus, with the missing tail filled in from the germline J gene. V is TRBV14 and J is TRBJ1-6; possibly TRBD1 for D (5 bases). V gave up 0 bases and J gave up 10 bases, with 10 bases separating them. Per the germline V gene, CDR1 is SGHDN and CDR2 is FVKESK. This CDR3 region has 14 residues. The CDR3 spells CASSQDRGYSPLHF. The sequenced part of the CDR3 DNA is TGTGCCAGCAGCCAAGATAGGGGATACTCACCC.

The sequenced part of the CDR3 DNA is TGCGCCAGCAGCAGATCTGACAGCTCCTACGAG. This gives the protein CASSRSDSSYE. The full CDR3 protein is CASSRSDSSYEQYF. The chain couples TRBV5-1 to TRBJ2-7, with D maybe TRBD1 (5 bases). Coverage ceases 3 residues before the CDR3 finishes, and the germline J gene fills in the end. The CDR3 loop spans 14 amino acids. Per germline, CDR1 SGHRS and CDR2 YFSETQ. Trimming took off 4 bases at V and 0 bases at J, with 11 bases between the two ends.

On this clone itself: The CDR3 end lies 3 residues beyond the end of the read and is filled in from the germline J gene. The chain recombines TRBV20-1 with TRBJ1-5, with D possibly being TRBD1 (6 bases). Trimming shortened V by 3 bases and J by 3 bases, and 12 bases separated the two germline ends. CDR3 length equals 14 residues. The germline V gene has CDR1 DFQATT and CDR2 SNEGSKA (reference sequence). The covered CDR3 bases are TGCAGTGCTAGTCGACAGGAACCCAATCAGCCC. Translating gives CSASRQEPNQP. The whole CDR3 is CSASRQEPNQPQHF.